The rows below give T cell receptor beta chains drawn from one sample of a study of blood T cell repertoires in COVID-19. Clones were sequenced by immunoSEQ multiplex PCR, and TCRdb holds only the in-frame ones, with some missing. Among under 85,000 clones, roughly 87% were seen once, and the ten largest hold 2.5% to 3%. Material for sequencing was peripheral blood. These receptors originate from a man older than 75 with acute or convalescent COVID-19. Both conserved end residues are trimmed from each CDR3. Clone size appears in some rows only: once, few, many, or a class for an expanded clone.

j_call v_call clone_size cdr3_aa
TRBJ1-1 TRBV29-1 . SVEDGTGITEAF
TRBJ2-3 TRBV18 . ASSLRTGADTQY
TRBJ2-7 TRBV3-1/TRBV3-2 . ASSQEVLAGVSYEQY
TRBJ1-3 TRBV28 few ASSRLQSGNTIY
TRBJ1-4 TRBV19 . ASSPRTGEKLF
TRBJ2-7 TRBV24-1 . ATSDSQGARSAYEQY
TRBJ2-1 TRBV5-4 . ASSGTSGRAYEQF
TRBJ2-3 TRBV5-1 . ASSPGRAGDTQY
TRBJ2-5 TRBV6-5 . ASSYFARGQETQY
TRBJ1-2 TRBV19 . ASSRKGTGPTNYGYT
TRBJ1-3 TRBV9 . ASSVEQTRGNTIY
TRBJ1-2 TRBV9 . ASSFRTGATNGYT
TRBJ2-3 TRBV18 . ASSPGQGTIGGTQY
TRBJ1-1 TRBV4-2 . ASSRGQRGNTEAF
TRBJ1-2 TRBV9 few ASSVGPGSSGYT
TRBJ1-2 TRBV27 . ASSLGRGSYGYT
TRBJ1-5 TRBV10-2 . ASSGTASNQPQH
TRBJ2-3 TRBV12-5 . ASLLAGTDTQY
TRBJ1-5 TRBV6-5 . ASSQNSNQPQH
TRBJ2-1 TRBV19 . ASSPRGLDEQF
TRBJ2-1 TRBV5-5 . ASSPLLVREEQF
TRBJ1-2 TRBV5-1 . ASSFTGYGYT
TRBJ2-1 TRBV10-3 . AISESRVSYNEQF
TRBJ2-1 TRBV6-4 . ASSVRESYNEQF